This TCR beta chain was identified during a study of cytomegalovirus exposure and HLA in healthy donors (dated 2017 in TCRdb). In the study overall: According to an earlier analysis of 587 of the donors, roughly 180 million T cells yielded roughly 110 million unique TCR beta sequences and approximately 300 Gb of sequence data. Roughly 300 gigabases of sequencing data and roughly 90 million unique TCR sequences were included in an early release covering 550 to 800 HLA-typed donors. The genetic ancestry cluster associated with self-reported Caucasian donors included roughly 84% of the 398 genotyped donors. The study aimed to test whether signatures of past pathogen exposure could be identified by cataloging public T cell receptors. Using immunosequencing, the study profiled T cell repertoires from roughly 650 subjects and related those repertoires to cytomegalovirus serostatus. In addition to the first cohort of about 650 subjects, a separate validation cohort of about 120 different subjects was used. The study combined high-throughput TCR immunosequencing, statistical association of individual TCRs with disease status, and machine learning to predict cytomegalovirus infection status. A later analysis re-analyzed previously published TCR beta repertoires from 550 to 700 donors and added high-resolution HLA genotyping to study TCR occurrence patterns. Rather than using new phenotypic data, the later analysis identified candidate immune exposures from TCR beta sequences and from how often those sequences occurred across donors. In an earlier analysis of a few hundred of the donors, high-throughput TCR beta sequencing was used to judge whether each TCR beta V gene segment behaved as functional or pseudogenic. Donor age, sex, ethnicity and CMV serostatus were compiled alongside the repertoire data. Genome-wide SNP genotypes for about 60% of the roughly 700 donors were used in a later genetic analysis, which treated that subset as a discovery cohort. All discovery cohort repertoires had been generated using a single sequencing platform. Both class I and class II loci were covered by HLA typing, at four-digit resolution. The number of typed donors differed by locus: about 620-640 for A, B, C, DRB1 and DQB1; 500 to 550 for DQA1; 606 for DPA1; and roughly 490 for DPB1. Roughly 5 DR-DQ haplotypes were handled as single units for association and clustering, since linkage in the cohort was strong. Among some 410 genotyped donors of the cohort, an average of about 240,000 unique TCR beta nucleotide sequences were sequenced per donor, 15% to 20% of them non-productive. Results and caveats for the whole study, not just this receptor: A later analysis found that HLA-associated TCR beta chains were more clonally expanded and had lower generation probabilities than equally common non-associated chains. The authors suggested that the approach could potentially be extended to other disease states and immunological phenotypes. While some public TCRs were present in many individuals, most TCR sequences turned up only very rarely across donors. Linkage disequilibrium might explain the correlated functional status among segregating V segments, but an unknown experimental factor could not be excluded. V-gene and J-gene trimming of TCR beta chains was associated with a missense DCLRE1C variant in a later genetic analysis, and the association was replicated in an independent cohort. Because HLA typing was unavailable for some donors at each locus, only the typed subset was used in association tests. According to a later analysis, most CMV-associated TCR beta chains appeared to be HLA-restricted, and the HLA associations seemed to be driven largely by CMV exposure. The earlier analysis of a few hundred of the donors excluded about 16 rarely observed V segments, including chromosome 9 orphons, because counts were too low. The cohort was sequenced for TCR beta chains only, and without alpha or paired-chain data the features that could be detected were limited. Because the 87-base-pair reads could not distinguish some IMGT-functional V segments, including TRBV6-2 and TRBV6-3, those segments were excluded. Cytomegalovirus status was reported to be diagnosed by the classifier with high specificity and sensitivity in both the original and validation cohorts. In vitro tests confirmed that a few of the cytomegalovirus-associated TCR beta chains recognize cytomegalovirus antigens. A later analysis reported that several top co-occurrence clusters appeared linked to parvovirus B19, influenza, CMV and Epstein-Barr virus. A later analysis associated about 18,000 TCR beta sequences with specific HLA alleles at a false discovery rate of 0.05. Assigning TCR associations to individual alleles was difficult when HLA alleles, especially DR and DQ, strongly co-occurred. Broadly in line with IMGT annotations, most TCR beta V segments showed up in productive rearrangements about 87% or about 30% of the time in an earlier analysis of approximately 640 of the donors. A further reported finding was that TCR beta sequences accurately predicted the HLA-A and HLA-B alleles for most subjects in the first cohort. For the cohort, immune exposure information was limited to CMV serostatus. The sequencing pipeline was judged likely to have produced a cluster of highly shared sequence variants as a technical artifact. According to a later analysis, TCR association rates differed among HLA loci, with DRB1 alleles showing the most associated TCRs and HLA-C alleles showing the fewest. The study listed approximately 160 TCR beta chains as associated with cytomegalovirus. Presence/absence analyses assumed roughly uniform sequencing depth across donors, an assumption that may not hold. A later genetic analysis reported fewer N-insertions in productive TCRs among donors in an Asian-associated ancestry cluster than the approximately 670-donor mean.

A word on this clone: The clone's antigen remains unknown. Base quality data are lacking; no much larger clone is found one base away.

The cohort consisted of some 670 healthy bone marrow donors. At the time of sampling, all cohort members were nominally healthy, though unrecorded immune exposures were likely present. The donor was CMV seropositive and was included in the group of 289 seropositive cohort members. Every donor gave a peripheral blood sample, and the peripheral blood mononuclear cells from that sample were used for TCR beta sequencing. The Qiagen DNeasy Blood Extraction Kit was used to extract genomic DNA from the blood cell samples. Receptor libraries were prepared by the immunoSEQ multiplex PCR assay. For the multiplex PCR, a mixture combining 60 forward primers for TCR Vbeta segments and 13 reverse primers for TCR Jbeta segments was used. The CDR3 region of rearranged TCR beta genes was amplified from genomic DNA with a multiplex PCR assay. Amplified TCR beta libraries were sequenced as 87-base-pair reads on the Illumina HiSeq System. Processing in the source paper ran as follows. A later analysis tallied around 82 million unique TCR beta chains across the 666 repertoires, and about 10 million of those chains were shared by two or more donors. Raw reads were error-corrected and collapsed into unique sequences with a nearest-neighbor algorithm that merged closely related sequences to remove PCR and sequencing errors. V, D and J gene segments were assigned by aligning CDR3 sequences to IMGT reference sequences. For a sequence to be retained, a match of at least six nucleotides to both a V gene segment and a J gene segment was required. Rearrangements were called productive when the CDR3 lacked stop codons and stayed in frame with V and J; all others were non-productive. Following IMGT convention, CDR3 was defined as the stretch from the second conserved V-encoded cysteine up to the conserved J-encoded phenylalanine. Sequences without an unambiguous match to a single V gene segment were excluded from the earlier analysis of 450 to 750 of the donors. In an earlier analysis of more than 500 of the donors, a V segment was called functional when productive rearrangements were above 56.7%, and segregating when the standard deviation between donors exceeded 5%. A statistical classification framework was developed to diagnose cytomegalovirus status using the catalog of TCR beta chain sequences. In a later analysis, V and J genes were assigned by comparing TCR nucleotide sequences against IMGT/GENE-DB human TR gene sequences. A later analysis assigned CDR3 sequences and most-parsimonious VDJ recombination scenarios with the TCRdist pipeline. A later analysis defined each TCR beta chain by its CDR3 amino acid sequence plus V-gene family, and excluded reads lacking a unique V-gene family. To address suspected cross-contamination and a sequencing artifact, a later analysis removed a few hundred highly shared, low-generation-probability nucleotide sequences. In a later analysis, a clonal expansion index was calculated for each public chain from normalized within-repertoire ranks of inferred template counts. A later analysis computed generation probabilities with a VDJ recombination model fitted to out-of-frame rearrangements, and checked the results against IGoR. In a later analysis, hypergeometric tests were used to score TCR-TCR, TCR-HLA and TCR-CMV co-occurrence, with a repertoire-size bias correction applied to TCR pairs. False discovery rates were estimated in a later analysis by permuting HLA or CMV assignments 20 times. In a later analysis, co-occurring TCRs were grouped using DBSCAN, with TCRdist sequence similarity added in when clustering inside HLA-allele-positive subsets. Repertoires with fewer than 30,000 or more than 120,000 public chains, plus five repertoires with anomalous nucleotide sharing, were excluded from co-occurrence clustering. In its TCRdb copy, this immuneACCESS table keeps in-frame sequences only and misses some clones. Where compared with another copy, unresolved V genes explain less than half of these, and the others have no known cause. The DNA was the basis for D and trimming; V, J and clone size are from that table. In all, the sample holds more than 45,000 clones, and around three quarters of those were seen once. The ten largest make up approximately 20% of the sample.

Germline trimming amounts to 4 bases on V and 7 bases on J, with 9 as the count of junction bases outside the gene matches. There are 14 amino acids in the CDR3, from cysteine to phenylalanine inclusive. Only the CDR3 DNA stays, 42 bases, in frame from base 1. The germline V gene gives CDR1 as SGHTA and CDR2 as FQGNSA. The rearranged segments are TRBV7-2 and TRBJ1-2; TRBD1 fits 7 bases in the junction. This clonotype was sampled from a woman aged 55-69 years in good health and CMV-seropositive. Sequencing was carried out using PBMCs. CDR3 sequence: CASSSTRTGSGYTF. The DNA sequence is TGTGCCAGCAGCTCCACACGGACAGGCTCTGGCTACACCTTC.